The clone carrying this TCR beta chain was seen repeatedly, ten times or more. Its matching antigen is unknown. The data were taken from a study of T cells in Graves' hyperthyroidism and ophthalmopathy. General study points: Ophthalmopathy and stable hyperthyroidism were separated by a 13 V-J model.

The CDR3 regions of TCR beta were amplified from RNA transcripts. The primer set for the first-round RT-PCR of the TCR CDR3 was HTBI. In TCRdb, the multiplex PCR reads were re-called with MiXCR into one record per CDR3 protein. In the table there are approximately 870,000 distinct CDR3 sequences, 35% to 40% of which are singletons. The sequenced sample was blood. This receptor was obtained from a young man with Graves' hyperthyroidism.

CDR3 bases: TGTGCCAGCAGCCTGGGACAGTTGTCCTACGAGCAGTACTTC. Its protein product is CASSLGQLSYEQYF. V and J are TRBV7-9 and TRBJ2-7, with 7 bases identical to TRBD1. This CDR3 spans 14 amino acids. CDR1 SEHNR and CDR2 FQNEAQ come from the germline V gene (reference sequence). The V and J ends lost 5 bases and 1 base, in that order; junction bases with no gene match: 5.